This entry is about one TCR beta chain. This sample stems from a study of blood T cell repertoires in COVID-19. The V end lost 5 bases, the J end lost 4 bases, and 9 bases lay between the germline ends. This CDR3 is 13 amino acids long. Germline V CDR1 and CDR2: SGHAT, FQNNGV. Recovery among Cohort 3 donors was established by two negative PCRs, clearance, or symptom resolution. In the authors' workflow: Nucleated cell number was recorded as an estimate derived from reference gene primer amplification. Clones were read by immunoSEQ multiplex PCR, and TCRdb kept only the in-frame ones, dropping some. Clone size and V and J calls were adopted from that table, with D and trimming inferred from the DNA. In the table there are roughly 380,000 clones, roughly 84% of which are singletons.

The sequence derives from a woman between 25 and 40 years old who had recovered from COVID-19. The chain has TRBV11-2 and TRBJ1-3; D unclear. Sequenced: PBMCs or T cells enriched from blood (not recorded which). CDR3 coding DNA: TGTGCCAGCAGCGCCAGCAGGGGAAACACCATATATTTT. It codes for CASSASRGNTIYF.